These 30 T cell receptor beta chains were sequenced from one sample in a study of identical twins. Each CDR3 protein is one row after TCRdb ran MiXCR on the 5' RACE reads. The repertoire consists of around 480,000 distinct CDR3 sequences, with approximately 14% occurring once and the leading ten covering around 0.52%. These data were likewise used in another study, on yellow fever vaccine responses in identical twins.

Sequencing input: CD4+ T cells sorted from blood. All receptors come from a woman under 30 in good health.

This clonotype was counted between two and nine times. For the CDR3, the DNA is TGTGCCAGCAGCTCGCCCGGGACTAGCGCTTTGGGCGAGCAGTACTTC. Translating it yields CASSSPGTSALGEQYF. The rearrangement links TRBV7-2 to TRBJ2-7, with TRBD2 identical over 10 bases. Germline V gene data show CDR1 as SGHTA and CDR2 as FQGNSA. V lost 4 bases, J lost 6 bases, and 12 bases stayed unmatched. CDR3 length equals 16 residues.

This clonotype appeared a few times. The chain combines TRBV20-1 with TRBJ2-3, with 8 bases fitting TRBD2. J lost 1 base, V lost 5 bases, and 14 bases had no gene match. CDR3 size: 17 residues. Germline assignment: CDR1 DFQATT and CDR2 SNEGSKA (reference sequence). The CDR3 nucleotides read TGCAGTGCTTCCCCCCTGTTGGGCGGGGGGCGCACAGATACGCAGTATTTT. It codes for CSASPLLGGGRTDTQYF.

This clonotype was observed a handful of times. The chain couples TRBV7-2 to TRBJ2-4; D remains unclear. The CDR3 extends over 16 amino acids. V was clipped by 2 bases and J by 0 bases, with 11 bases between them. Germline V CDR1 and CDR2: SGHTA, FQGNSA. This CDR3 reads CASSLTTTLAKNIQYF. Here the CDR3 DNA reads TGTGCCAGCAGCTTAACTACCACACTAGCCAAAAACATTCAGTACTTC.

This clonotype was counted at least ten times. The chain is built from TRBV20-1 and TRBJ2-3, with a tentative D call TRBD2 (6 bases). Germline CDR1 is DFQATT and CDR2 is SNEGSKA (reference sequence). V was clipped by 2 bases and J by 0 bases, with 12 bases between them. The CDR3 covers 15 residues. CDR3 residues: CSARLAGPSTDTQYF. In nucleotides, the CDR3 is TGCAGTGCTAGACTCGCGGGGCCTAGCACAGATACGCAGTATTTT.

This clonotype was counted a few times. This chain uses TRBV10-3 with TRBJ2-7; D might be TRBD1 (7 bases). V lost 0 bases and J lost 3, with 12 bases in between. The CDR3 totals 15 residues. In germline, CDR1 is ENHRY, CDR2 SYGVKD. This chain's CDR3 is CAISESNRGGYEQYF. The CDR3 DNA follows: TGTGCCATCAGTGAGTCGAACAGGGGAGGCTACGAGCAGTACTTC.

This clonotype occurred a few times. The CDR3 region has the DNA TGTGCCAGCAGTTCCCCGACAGGGCCCCAGGAGCAGTACTTC. Translated, it gives CASSSPTGPQEQYF. The V call is TRBV12-3 or TRBV12-4, the J call TRBJ2-7, with TRBD1 matching over 7 bases. The J segment lost 7 bases and the V segment lost 4 bases, leaving 10 bases of the junction unmatched. This CDR3 contains 14 residues.

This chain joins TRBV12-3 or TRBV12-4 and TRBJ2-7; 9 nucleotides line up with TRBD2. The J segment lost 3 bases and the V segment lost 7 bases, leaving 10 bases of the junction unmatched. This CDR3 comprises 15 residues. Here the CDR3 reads CASTLRASGIYEQYF. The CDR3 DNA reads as TGTGCCAGCACCCTGAGGGCTAGCGGGATCTACGAGCAGTACTTC.

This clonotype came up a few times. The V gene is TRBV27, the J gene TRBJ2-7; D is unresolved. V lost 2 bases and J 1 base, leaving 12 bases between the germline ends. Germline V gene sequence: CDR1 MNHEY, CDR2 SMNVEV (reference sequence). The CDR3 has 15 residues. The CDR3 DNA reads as TGTGCCAGCAGTTTAGATTTTGGGTATTCCTACGAGCAGTACTTC. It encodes CASSLDFGYSYEQYF.

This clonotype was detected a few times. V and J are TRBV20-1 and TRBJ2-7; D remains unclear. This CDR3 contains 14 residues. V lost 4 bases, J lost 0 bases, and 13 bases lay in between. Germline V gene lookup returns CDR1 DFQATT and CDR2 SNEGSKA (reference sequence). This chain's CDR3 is CSANLRKYSYEQYF. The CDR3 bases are TGCAGTGCTAATTTGCGGAAATACTCCTACGAGCAGTACTTC.

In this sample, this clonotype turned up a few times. The CDR3 loop reads CASSKKGRREHTDTQYF. CDR3 sequence (DNA): TGTGCCAGCAGCAAAAAAGGTCGGCGGGAGCACACAGATACGCAGTATTTT. This chain joins TRBV21-1 and TRBJ2-3; TRBD2, the table's D call, lacks a check against the DNA. TRBV21-1 constitutes a pseudogene. The CDR3 is made up of 17 amino acids.

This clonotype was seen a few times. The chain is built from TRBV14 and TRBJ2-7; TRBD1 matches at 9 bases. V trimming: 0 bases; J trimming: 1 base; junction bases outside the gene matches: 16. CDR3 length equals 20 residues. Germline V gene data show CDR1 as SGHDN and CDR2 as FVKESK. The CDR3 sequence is CASSQDISRDRVFMSYEQYF. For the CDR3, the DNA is TGTGCCAGCAGCCAAGATATTTCGCGGGACAGGGTTTTCATGTCCTACGAGCAGTACTTC.

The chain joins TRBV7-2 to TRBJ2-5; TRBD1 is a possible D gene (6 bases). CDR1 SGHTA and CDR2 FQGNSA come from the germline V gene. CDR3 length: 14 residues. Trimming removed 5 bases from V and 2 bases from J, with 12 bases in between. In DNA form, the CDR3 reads TGTGCCAGCAGCCAGGGGTCCTTACAAGAGACCCAGTACTTC. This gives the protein CASSQGSLQETQYF.

CDR3 loop: CASGTPGRGTQYF. CDR3 nucleotide sequence: TGTGCCAGCGGAACCCCGGGCAGGGGCACGCAGTATTTT. The rearrangement links TRBV6-2 or TRBV6-3 to TRBJ2-3, with D possibly matching TRBD1 (6 bases). Germline V gene lookup returns CDR1 MNHEY and CDR2 SVGEGT. The CDR3 has 13 residues. Between the trimmed V and J ends, which lost 8 bases and 9 bases, there was a span of 18 bases.

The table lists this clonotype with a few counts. CDR3 sequence reads: CASSLTDGYEQYF. Written as DNA, the CDR3 is TGTGCCAGCAGCTTAACGGACGGCTACGAGCAGTACTTC. The chain couples TRBV7-9 to TRBJ2-7; D is unresolved. V shed 2 bases and J shed 3 bases, with 8 bases lying between them. Germline loops: CDR1 SEHNR, CDR2 FQNEAQ (reference sequence). This CDR3 has 13 residues.

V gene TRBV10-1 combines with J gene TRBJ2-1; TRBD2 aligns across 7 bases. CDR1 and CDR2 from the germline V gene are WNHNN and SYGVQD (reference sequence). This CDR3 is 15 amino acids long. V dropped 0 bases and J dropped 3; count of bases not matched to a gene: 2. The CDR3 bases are TGCGCCAGCAGTGAGTCGCTAGCGGTCTACAATGAGCAGTTCTTC. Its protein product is CASSESLAVYNEQFF.

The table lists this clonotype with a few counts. CDR3 nucleotides: TGTGCCAGCAGCTTCGGGACAGGGGGCGTCGAAGCTCCCTACGAGCAGTACTTC. It specifies CASSFGTGGVEAPYEQYF. The chain recombines TRBV11-1 with TRBJ2-7, with 12 bases aligning to TRBD1. The CDR3 is 18 amino acids. From germline, CDR1 is SGHAT and CDR2 FQDESV (reference sequence). The ends lost 3 bases at V and 2 bases at J; junction bases unmatched: 11. Filled out from reference TRBV11-1 and TRBJ2-7, the complete variable domain reads EAEVAQSPRYKITEKSQAVAFWCDPISGHATLYWYRQILGQGPELLVQFQDESVVDDSQLPKDRFSAERLKGVDSTLKIQPAELGDSAMYLCASSFGTGGVEAPYEQYFGPGTRLTVT.

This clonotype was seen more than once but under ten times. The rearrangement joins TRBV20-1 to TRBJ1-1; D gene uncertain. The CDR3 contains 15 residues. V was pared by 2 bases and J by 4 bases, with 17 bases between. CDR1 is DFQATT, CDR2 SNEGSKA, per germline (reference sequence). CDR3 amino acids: CSARPQRGLSTEAFF. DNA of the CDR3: TGCAGTGCTAGACCCCAACGTGGGCTCAGCACTGAAGCTTTCTTT.

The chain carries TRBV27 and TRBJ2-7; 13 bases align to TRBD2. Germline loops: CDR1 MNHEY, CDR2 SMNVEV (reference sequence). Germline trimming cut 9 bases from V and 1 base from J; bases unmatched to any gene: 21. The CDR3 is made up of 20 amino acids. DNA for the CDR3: TGTGCCAGTCTACAGAGACCGGGACTAGCGGGAACCGGAGATTCCTACGAGCAGTACTTC. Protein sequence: CASLQRPGLAGTGDSYEQYF.

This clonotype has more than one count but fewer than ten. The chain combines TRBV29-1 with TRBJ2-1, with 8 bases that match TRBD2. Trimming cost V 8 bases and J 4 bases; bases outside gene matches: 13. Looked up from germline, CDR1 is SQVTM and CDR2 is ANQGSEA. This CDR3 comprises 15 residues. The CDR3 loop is CSTSYREGGYNEQFF. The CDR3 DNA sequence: TGCAGCACCAGCTACCGGGAGGGAGGATACAATGAGCAGTTCTTC.

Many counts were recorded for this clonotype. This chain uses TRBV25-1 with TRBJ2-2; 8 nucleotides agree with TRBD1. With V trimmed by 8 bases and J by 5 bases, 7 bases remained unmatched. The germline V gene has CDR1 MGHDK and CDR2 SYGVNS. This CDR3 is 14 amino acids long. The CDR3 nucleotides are TGTGCCAGCTGCCAGGGGGCGCGGACCGGGGAGCTGTTTTTT. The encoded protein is CASCQGARTGELFF.

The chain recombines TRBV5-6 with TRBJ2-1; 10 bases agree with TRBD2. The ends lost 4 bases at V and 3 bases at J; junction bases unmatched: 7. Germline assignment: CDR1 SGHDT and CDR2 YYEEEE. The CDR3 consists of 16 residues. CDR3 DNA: TGTGCCAGCAGCCTCAAGCGGGAGGGAGGCTACAATGAGCAGTTCTTC. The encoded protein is CASSLKREGGYNEQFF.

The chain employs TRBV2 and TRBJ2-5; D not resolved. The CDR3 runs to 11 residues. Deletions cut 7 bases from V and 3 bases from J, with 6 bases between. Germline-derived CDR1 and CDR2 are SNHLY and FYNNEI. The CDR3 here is CASTVKETQYF. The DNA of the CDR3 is TGTGCCAGCACTGTAAAAGAGACCCAGTACTTC.

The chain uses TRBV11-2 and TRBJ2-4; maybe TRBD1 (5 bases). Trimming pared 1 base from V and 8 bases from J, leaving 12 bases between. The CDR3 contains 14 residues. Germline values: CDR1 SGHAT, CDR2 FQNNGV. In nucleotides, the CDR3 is TGTGCCAGCAGCTTAGGACAGACCCAGGACATTCAGTACTTC. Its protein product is CASSLGQTQDIQYF.

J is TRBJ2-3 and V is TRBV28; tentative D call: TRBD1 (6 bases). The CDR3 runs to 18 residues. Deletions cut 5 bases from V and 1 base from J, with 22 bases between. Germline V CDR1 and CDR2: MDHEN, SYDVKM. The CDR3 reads CASSPRPTGPLRTDTQYF. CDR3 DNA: TGTGCCAGCAGTCCTCGCCCAACAGGGCCCCTCCGCACAGATACGCAGTATTTT.

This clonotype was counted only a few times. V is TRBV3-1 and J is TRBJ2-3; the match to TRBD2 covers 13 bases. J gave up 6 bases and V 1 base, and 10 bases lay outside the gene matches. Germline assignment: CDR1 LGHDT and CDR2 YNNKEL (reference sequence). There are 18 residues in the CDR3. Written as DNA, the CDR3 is TGTGCCAGCAGCCAAGTCGGTCGAGGACTAGCGGGGGTGGATACGCAGTATTTT. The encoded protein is CASSQVGRGLAGVDTQYF.

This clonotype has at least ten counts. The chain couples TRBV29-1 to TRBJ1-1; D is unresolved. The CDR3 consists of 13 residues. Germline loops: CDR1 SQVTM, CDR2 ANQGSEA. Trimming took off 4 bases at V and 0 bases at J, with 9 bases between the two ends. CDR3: CSVGLGVNTEAFF. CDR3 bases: TGCAGCGTTGGCCTCGGGGTGAACACTGAAGCTTTCTTT.

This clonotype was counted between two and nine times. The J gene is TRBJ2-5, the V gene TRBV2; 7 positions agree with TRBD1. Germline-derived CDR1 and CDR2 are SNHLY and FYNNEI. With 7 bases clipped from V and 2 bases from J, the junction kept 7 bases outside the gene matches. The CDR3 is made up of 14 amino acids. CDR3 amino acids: CASIPGQYQETQYF. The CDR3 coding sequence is TGTGCCAGCATTCCGGGACAGTATCAAGAGACCCAGTACTTC.

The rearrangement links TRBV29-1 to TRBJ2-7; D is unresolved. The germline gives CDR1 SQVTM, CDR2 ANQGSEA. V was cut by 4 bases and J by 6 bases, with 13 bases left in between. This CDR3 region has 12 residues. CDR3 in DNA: TGCAGCGTTGTATTCGGGTTACGCGAGCAGTACTTC. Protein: CSVVFGLREQYF.

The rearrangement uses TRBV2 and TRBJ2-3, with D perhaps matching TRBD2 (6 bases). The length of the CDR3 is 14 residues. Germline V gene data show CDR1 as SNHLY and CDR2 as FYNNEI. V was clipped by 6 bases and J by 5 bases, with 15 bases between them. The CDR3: CASRYQGGGDTQYF. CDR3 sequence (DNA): TGTGCCAGCAGGTACCAGGGAGGAGGAGATACGCAGTATTTT.

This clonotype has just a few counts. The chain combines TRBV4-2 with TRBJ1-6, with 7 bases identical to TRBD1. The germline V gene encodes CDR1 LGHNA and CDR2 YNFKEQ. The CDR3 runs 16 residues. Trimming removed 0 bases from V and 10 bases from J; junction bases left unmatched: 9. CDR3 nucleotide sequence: TGTGCCAGCAGCCAAGAAAAGGGGGCGAGCGGATCACCCCTCCACTTT. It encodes CASSQEKGASGSPLHF.